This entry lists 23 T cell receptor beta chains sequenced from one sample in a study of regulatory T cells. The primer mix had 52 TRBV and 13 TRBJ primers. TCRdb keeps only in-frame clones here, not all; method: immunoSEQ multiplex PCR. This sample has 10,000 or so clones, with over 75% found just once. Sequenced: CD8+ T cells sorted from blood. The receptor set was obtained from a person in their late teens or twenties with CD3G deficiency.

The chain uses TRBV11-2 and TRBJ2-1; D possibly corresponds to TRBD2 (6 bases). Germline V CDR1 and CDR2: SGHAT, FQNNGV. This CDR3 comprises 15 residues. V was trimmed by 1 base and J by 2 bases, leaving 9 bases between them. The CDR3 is CASSLGGAAYNEQFF. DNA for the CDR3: TGTGCCAGCAGCTTAGGCGGGGCTGCCTACAATGAGCAGTTCTTC.

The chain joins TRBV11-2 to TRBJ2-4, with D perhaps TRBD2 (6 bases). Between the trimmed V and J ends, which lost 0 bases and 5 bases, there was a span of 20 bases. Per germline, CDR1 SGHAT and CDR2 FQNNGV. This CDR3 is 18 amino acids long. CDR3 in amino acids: CASSLDGPRVSGENIQYF. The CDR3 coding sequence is TGTGCCAGCAGCTTAGACGGACCCAGAGTTTCGGGGGAAAACATTCAGTACTTC.

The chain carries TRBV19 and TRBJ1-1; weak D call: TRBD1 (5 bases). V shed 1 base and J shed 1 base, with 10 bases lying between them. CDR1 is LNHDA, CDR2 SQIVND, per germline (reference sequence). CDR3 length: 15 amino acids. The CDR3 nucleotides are TGTGCCAGTAGTATAGGGGGACGCCCGAACACTGAAGCTTTCTTT. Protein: CASSIGGRPNTEAFF.

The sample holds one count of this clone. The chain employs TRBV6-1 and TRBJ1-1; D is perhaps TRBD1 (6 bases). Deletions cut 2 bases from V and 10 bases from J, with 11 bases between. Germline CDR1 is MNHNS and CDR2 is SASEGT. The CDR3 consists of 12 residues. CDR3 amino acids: CASSELGARAFF. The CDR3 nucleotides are TGTGCCAGCAGTGAACTGGGGGCGAGAGCTTTCTTT.

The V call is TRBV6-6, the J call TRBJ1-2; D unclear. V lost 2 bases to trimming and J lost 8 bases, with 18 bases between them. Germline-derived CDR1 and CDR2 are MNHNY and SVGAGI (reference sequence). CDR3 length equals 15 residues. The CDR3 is CASSYLGPTSGGYTF. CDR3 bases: TGTGCCAGCAGTTACCTCGGGCCAACATCGGGAGGCTACACCTTC.

The CDR3 nucleotides read TGTGCCAGCAGTGAAATGGCGGGGAGTCCCTACGAGCAGTACTTC. This sequence encodes CASSEMAGSPYEQYF. The rearrangement uses TRBV6-1 and TRBJ2-7; a weak D match, TRBD2 (6 bases). The germline V gene has CDR1 MNHNS and CDR2 SASEGT. The CDR3 has 15 amino acids. V was trimmed by 2 bases and J by 2 bases, leaving 13 bases between them.

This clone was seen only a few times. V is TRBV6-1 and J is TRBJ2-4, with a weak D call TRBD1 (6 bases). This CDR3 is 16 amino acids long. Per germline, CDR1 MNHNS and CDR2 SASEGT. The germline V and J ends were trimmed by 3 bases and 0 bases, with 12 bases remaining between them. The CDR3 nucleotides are TGTGCCAGCAGTGAGAGGCAGGGGCTAGCCAAAAACATTCAGTACTTC. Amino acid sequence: CASSERQGLAKNIQYF.

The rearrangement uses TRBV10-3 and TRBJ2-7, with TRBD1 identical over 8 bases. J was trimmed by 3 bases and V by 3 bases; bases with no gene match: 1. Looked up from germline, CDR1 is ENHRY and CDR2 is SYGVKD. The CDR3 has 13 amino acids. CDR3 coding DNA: TGTGCCATCAGTGAACAGGGGGACTACGAGCAGTACTTC. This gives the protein CAISEQGDYEQYF.

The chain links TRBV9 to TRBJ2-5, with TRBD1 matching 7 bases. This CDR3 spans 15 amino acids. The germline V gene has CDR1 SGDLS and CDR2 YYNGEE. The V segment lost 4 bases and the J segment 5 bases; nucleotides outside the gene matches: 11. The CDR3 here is CASSFRGQTWETQYF. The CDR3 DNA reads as TGTGCCAGCAGCTTCCGGGGACAGACGTGGGAGACCCAGTACTTC.

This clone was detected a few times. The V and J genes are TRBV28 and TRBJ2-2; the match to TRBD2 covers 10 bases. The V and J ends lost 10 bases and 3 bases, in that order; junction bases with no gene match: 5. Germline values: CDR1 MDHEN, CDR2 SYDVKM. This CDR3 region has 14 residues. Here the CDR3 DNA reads TGTGCCACCCAGCGGGAGGGAGACACCGGGGAGCTGTTTTTT. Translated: CATQREGDTGELFF.

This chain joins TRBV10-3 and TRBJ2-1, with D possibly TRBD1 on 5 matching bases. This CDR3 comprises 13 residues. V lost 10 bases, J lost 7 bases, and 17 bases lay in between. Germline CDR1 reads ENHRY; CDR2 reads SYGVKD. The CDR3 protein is CATSARAGNEQFF. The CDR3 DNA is TGTGCCACTTCCGCCCGGGCAGGGAATGAGCAGTTCTTC.

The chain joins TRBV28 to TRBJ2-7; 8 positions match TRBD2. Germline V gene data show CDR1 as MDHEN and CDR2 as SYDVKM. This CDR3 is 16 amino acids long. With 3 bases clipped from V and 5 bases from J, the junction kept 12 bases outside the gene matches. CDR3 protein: CASSLRREVLGDEQYF. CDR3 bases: TGTGCCAGCAGTTTGAGGCGGGAGGTCTTGGGGGACGAGCAGTACTTC.

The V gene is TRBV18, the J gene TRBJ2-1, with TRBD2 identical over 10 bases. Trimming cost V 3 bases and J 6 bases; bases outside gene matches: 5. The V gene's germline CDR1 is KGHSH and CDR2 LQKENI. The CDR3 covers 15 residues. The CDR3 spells CASSPGLAGANEQFF. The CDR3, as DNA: TGTGCCAGCTCACCCGGGCTAGCGGGAGCCAATGAGCAGTTCTTC. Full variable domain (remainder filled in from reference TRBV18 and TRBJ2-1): NAGVMQNPRHLVRRRGQEARLRCSPMKGHSHVYWYRQLPEEGLKFMVYLQKENIIDESGMPKERFSAEFPKEGPSILRIQQVVRGDSAAYFCASSPGLAGANEQFFGPGTRLTVL.

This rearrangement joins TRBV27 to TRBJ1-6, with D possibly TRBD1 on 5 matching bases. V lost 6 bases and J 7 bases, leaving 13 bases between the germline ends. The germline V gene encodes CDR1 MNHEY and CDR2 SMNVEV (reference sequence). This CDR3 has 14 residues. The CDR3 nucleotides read TGTGCCAGCAGCTTGGGTCAGGGAAATTCACCCCTCCACTTT. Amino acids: CASSLGQGNSPLHF.

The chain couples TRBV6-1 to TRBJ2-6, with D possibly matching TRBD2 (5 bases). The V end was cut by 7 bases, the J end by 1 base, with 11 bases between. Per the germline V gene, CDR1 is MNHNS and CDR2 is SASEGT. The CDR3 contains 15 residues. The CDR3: CASTRRPSGANVLTF. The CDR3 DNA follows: TGTGCCAGCACCCGGAGGCCATCTGGGGCCAACGTCCTGACTTTC.

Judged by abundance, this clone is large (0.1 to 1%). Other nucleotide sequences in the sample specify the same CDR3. CDR3 coding DNA: TGTGCCAGCAGTTACGCAGCCGAGGGGAGCAATCAGCCCCAGCATTTT. Translating gives CASSYAAEGSNQPQHF. The V gene is TRBV6-6, the J gene TRBJ1-5; possible D gene TRBD1, 5 bases. The length of the CDR3 is 16 residues. Looked up from germline, CDR1 is MNHNY and CDR2 is SVGAGI (reference sequence). V lost 2 bases to trimming and J lost 1 base, with 12 bases between them.

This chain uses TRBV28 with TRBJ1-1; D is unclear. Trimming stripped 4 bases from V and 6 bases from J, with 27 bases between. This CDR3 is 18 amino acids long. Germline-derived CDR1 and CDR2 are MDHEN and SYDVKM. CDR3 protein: CASSSPGDLFGFSAEAFF. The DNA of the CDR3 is TGTGCCAGCAGTTCACCGGGAGACCTTTTTGGTTTTTCGGCTGAAGCTTTCTTT. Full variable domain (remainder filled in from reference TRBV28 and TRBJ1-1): DVKVTQSSRYLVKRTGEKVFLECVQDMDHENMFWYRQDPGLGLRLIYFSYDVKMKEKGDIPEGYSVSREKKERFSLILESASTNQTSMYLCASSSPGDLFGFSAEAFFGQGTRLTVV.

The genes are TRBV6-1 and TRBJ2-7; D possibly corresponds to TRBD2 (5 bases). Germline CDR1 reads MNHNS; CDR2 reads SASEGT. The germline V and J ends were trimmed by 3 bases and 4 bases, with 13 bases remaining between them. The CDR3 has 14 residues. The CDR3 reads CASSEEVVGYEQYF. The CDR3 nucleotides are TGTGCCAGCAGTGAGGAGGTCGTGGGGTACGAGCAGTACTTC.

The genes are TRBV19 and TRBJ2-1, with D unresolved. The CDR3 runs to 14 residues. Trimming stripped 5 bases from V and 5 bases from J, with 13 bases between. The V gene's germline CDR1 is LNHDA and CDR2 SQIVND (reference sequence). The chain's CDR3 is CASSYNGPNNEQFF. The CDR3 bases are TGTGCCAGTAGTTATAATGGTCCTAACAATGAGCAGTTCTTC.

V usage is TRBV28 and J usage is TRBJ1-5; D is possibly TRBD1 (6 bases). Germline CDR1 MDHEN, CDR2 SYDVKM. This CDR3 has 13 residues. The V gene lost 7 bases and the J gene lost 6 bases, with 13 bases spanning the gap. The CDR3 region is CASTETGPQPQHF. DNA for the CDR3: TGTGCCAGCACCGAGACAGGCCCTCAGCCCCAGCATTTT.

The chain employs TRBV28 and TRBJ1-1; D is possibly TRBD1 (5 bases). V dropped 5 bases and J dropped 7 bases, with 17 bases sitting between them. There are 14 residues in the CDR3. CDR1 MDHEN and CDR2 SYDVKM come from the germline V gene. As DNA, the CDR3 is TGTGCCAGCAGTCTCAACCTCGACAGAGATGAAGCTTTCTTT. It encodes CASSLNLDRDEAFF.

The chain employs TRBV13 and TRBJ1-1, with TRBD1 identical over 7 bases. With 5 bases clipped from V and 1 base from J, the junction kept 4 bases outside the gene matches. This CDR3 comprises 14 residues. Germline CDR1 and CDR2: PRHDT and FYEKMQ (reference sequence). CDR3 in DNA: TGTGCCAGCAGCGTTGGGACAGCGAACACTGAAGCTTTCTTT. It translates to CASSVGTANTEAFF. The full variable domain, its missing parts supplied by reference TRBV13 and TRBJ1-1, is AAGVIQSPRHLIKEKRETATLKCYPIPRHDTVYWYQQGPGQDPQFLISFYEKMQSDKGSIPDRFSAQQFSDYHSELNMSSLELGDSALYFCASSVGTANTEAFFGQGTRLTVV.

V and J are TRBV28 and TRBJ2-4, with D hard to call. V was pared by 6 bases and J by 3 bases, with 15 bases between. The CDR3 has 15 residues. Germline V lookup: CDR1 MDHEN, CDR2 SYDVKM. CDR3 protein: CASRPRATGKNIQYF. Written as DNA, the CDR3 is TGTGCCAGCAGACCCCGGGCCACTGGCAAAAACATTCAGTACTTC.